This TCR beta chain comes out of a study of regulatory T cells in long-lasting Graves disease. Time point here: newly diagnosed GD, antithyroid drugs for less than 3 months. With RNA extracted from PBMCs as input, the TCR library was made. Building of the TCR beta libraries involved iRepertoire HTBI primers and Arm-PCR of CDR3 regions. MiXCR, applied by TCRdb to the multiplex PCR reads, yields one record per CDR3 protein. The sample includes some 410,000 distinct CDR3 sequences, about 16% of them seen just once. V shed 2 bases and J shed 10 bases, with 14 bases lying between them. This CDR3 has 13 residues. CDR1 is MNHEY and CDR2 is SMNVEV in the germline V gene (reference sequence). The same data also contributed to another study, on T cells in Graves' hyperthyroidism and ophthalmopathy.

The V gene is TRBV27, the J gene TRBJ2-5; no definite D call. Specimen: peripheral blood mononuclear cells (PBMCs), collected at new diagnosis, from a patient treated with antithyroid drugs. The TCR was taken from a woman aged 25 to 39 with Graves disease. The CDR3 protein is CASSLGNKAYQYF. CDR3 nucleotides: TGTGCCAGCAGTTTAGGAAATAAGGCCTACCAGTACTTC.